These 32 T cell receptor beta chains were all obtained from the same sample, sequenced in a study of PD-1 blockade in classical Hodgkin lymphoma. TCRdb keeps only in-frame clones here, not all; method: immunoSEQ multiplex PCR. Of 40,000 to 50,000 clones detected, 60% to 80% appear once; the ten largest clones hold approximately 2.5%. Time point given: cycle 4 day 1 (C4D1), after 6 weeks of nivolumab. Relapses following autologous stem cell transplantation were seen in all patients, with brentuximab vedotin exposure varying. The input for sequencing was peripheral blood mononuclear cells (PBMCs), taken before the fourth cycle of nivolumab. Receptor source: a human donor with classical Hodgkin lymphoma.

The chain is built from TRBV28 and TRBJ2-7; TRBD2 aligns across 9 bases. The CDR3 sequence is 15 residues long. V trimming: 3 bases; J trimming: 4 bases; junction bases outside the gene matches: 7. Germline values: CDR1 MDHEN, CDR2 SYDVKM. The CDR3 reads CASSLRGGGAYEQYF. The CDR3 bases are TGTGCCAGCAGTTTGCGGGGCGGGGGGGCTTACGAGCAGTACTTC.

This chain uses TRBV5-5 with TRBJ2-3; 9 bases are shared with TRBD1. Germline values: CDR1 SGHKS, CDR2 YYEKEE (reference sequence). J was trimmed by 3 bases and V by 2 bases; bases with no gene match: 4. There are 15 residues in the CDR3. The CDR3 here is CASSLYRGLTDTQYF. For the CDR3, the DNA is TGTGCCAGCAGCTTATACAGGGGGCTAACAGATACGCAGTATTTT. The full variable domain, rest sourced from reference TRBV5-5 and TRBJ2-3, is DAGVTQSPTHLIKTRGQQVTLRCSPISGHKSVSWYQQVLGQGPQFIFQYYEKEERGRGNFPDRFSARQFPNYSSELNVNALLLGDSALYLCASSLYRGLTDTQYFGPGTRLTVL.

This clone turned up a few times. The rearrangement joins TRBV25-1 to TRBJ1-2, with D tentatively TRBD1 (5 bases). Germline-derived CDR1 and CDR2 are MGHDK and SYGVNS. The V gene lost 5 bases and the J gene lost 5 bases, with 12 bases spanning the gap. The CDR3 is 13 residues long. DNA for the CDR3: TGTGCCAGCAGTTTCGTAGGGGATTATGGCTACACCTTC. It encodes CASSFVGDYGYTF.

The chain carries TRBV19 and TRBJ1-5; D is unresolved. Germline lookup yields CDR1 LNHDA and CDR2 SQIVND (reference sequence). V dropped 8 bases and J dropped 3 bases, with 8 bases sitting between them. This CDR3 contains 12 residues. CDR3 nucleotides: TGTGCCAGTTGGAGGTTCAATCAGCCCCAGCATTTT. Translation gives CASWRFNQPQHF.

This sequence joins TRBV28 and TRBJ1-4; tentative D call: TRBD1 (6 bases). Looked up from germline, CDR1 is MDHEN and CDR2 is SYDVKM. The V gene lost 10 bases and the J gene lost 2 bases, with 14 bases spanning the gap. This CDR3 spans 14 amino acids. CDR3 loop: CATSSGVTNEKLFF. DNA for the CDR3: TGTGCCACCTCCTCAGGGGTGACTAATGAAAAACTGTTTTTT. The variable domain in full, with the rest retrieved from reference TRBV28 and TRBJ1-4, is DVKVTQSSRYLVKRTGEKVFLECVQDMDHENMFWYRQDPGLGLRLIYFSYDVKMKEKGDIPEGYSVSREKKERFSLILESASTNQTSMYLCATSSGVTNEKLFFGSGTQLSVL.

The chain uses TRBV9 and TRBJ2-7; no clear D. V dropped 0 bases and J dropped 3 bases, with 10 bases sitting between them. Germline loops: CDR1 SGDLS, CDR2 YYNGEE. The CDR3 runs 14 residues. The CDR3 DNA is TGTGCCAGCAGCGTAGACGGACGACACTACGAGCAGTACTTC. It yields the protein CASSVDGRHYEQYF.

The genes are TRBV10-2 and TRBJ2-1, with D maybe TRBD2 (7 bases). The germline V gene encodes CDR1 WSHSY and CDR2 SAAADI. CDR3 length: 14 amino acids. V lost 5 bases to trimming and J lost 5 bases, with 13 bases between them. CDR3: CASSRGAVDNEQFF. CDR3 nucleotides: TGCGCCAGCAGTCGGGGGGCAGTAGACAATGAGCAGTTCTTC.

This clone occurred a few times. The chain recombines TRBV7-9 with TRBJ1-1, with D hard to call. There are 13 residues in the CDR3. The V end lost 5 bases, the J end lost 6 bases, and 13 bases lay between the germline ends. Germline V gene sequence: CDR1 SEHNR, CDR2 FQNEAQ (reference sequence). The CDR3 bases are TGTGCCAGCAGCGGAGGGCCGCGTGCTGAAGCTTTCTTT. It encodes CASSGGPRAEAFF.

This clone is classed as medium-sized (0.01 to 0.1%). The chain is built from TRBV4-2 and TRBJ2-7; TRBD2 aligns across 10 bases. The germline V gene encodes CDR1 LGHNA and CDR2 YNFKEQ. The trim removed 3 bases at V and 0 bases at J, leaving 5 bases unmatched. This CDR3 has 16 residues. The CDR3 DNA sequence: TGTGCCAGCAGCCACGCTAGCGGGGGCAGCTCCTACGAGCAGTACTTC. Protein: CASSHASGGSSYEQYF.

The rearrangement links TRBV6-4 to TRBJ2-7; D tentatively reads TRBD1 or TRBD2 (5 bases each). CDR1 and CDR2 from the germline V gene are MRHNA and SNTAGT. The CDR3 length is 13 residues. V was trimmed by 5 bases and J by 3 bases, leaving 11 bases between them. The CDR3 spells CASSPGPSYEQYF. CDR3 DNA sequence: TGTGCCAGCAGTCCGGGACCGAGCTACGAGCAGTACTTC.

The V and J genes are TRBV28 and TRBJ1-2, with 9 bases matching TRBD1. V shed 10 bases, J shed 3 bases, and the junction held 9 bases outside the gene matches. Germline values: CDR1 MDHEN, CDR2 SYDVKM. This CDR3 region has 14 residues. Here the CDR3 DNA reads TGTGCCACCTACACAGGGGGCGTGCACTATGGCTACACCTTC. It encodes CATYTGGVHYGYTF.

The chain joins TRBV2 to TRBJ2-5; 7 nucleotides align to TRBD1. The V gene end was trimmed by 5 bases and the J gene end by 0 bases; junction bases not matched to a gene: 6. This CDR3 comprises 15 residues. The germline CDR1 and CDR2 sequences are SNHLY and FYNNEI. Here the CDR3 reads CASSLGQLDQETQYF. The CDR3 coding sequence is TGTGCCAGCAGTCTGGGACAGCTGGACCAAGAGACCCAGTACTTC.

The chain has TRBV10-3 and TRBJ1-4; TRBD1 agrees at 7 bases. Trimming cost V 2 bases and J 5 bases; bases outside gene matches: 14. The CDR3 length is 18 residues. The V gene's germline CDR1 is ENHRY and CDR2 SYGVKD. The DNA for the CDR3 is TGTGCCATCAGTGAGGCTATCGGGCAGGGGGACTCCAATGAAAAACTGTTTTTT. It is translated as CAISEAIGQGDSNEKLFF.

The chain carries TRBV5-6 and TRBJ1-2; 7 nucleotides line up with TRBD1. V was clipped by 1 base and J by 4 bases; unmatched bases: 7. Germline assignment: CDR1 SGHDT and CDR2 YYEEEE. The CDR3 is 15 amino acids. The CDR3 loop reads CASSLLDRAIYGYTF. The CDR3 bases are TGTGCCAGCAGCTTGCTCGACAGGGCTATCTATGGCTACACCTTC.

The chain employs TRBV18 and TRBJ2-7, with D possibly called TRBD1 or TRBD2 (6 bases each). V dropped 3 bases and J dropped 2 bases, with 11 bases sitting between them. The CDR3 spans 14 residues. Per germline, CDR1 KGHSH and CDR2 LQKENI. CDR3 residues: CASSPYRGPYEQYF. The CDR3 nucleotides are TGTGCCAGCTCACCTTATCGGGGGCCCTACGAGCAGTACTTC.

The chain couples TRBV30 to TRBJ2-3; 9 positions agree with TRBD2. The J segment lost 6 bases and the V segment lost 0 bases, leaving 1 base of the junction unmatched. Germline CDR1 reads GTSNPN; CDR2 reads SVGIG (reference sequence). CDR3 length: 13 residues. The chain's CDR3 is CAWSVSGGDTQYF. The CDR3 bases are TGTGCCTGGAGTGTCAGCGGGGGGGATACGCAGTATTTT.

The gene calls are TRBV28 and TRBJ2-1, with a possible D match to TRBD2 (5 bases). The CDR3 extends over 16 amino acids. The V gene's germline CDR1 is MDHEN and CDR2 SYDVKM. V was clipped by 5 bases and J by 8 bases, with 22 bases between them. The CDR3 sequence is CASSPTSGPLVYEQFF. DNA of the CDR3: TGTGCCAGCAGTCCAACTAGTGGCCCGCTTGTATATGAGCAGTTCTTC.

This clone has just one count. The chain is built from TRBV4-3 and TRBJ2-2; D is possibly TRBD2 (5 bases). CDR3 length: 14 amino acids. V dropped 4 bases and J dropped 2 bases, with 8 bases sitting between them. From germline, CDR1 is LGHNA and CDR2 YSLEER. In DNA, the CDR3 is TGCGCCAGCAGCCGGACTGCAAACACCGGGGAGCTGTTTTTT. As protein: CASSRTANTGELFF.

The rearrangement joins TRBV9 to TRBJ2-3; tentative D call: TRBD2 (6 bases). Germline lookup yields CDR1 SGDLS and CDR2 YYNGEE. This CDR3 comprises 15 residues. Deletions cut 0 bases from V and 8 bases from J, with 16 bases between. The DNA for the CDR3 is TGTGCCAGCAGCGTAGTTGGGACGGGGGAAGGTACGCAGTATTTT. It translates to CASSVVGTGEGTQYF.

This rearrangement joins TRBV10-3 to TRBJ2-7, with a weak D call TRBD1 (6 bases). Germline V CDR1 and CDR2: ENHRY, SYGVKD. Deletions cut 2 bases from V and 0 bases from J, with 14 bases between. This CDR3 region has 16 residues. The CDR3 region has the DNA TGTGCCATCAGTGAGGGGGGACATAGGAGCTCCTACGAGCAGTACTTC. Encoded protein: CAISEGGHRSSYEQYF.

CDR3 bases: TGTGCCAGCAGCTTGGCGGGACAGACGCCCTACGAGCAGTACTTC. Its translation: CASSLAGQTPYEQYF. This chain uses TRBV5-4 with TRBJ2-7; the match to TRBD1 covers 7 bases. Germline CDR1 and CDR2: SGHNT and YYREEE (reference sequence). The CDR3 length is 15 residues. With 0 bases clipped from V and 2 bases from J, the junction kept 5 bases outside the gene matches. Full variable domain (missing parts from reference TRBV5-4 and TRBJ2-7): ETGVTQSPTHLIKTRGQQVTLRCSSQSGHNTVSWYQQALGQGPQFIFQYYREEENGRGNFPPRFSGLQFPNYSSELNVNALELDDSALYLCASSLAGQTPYEQYFGPGTRLTVT.

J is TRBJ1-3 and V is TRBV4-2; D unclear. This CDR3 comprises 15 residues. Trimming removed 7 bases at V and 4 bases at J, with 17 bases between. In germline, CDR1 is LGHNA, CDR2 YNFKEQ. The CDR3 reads CASTGRLGEGNTIYF. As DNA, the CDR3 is TGTGCCAGCACCGGCCGACTCGGGGAGGGAAACACCATATATTTT.

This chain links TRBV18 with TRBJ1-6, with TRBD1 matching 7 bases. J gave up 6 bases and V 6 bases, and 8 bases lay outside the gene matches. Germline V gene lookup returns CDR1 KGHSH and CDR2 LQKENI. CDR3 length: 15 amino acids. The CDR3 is CASSQDQGGNSPLHF. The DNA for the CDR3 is TGTGCCAGCTCCCAAGACCAGGGGGGTAATTCACCCCTCCACTTT. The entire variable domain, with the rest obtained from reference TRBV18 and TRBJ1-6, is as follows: NAGVMQNPRHLVRRRGQEARLRCSPMKGHSHVYWYRQLPEEGLKFMVYLQKENIIDESGMPKERFSAEFPKEGPSILRIQQVVRGDSAAYFCASSQDQGGNSPLHFGNGTRLTVT.

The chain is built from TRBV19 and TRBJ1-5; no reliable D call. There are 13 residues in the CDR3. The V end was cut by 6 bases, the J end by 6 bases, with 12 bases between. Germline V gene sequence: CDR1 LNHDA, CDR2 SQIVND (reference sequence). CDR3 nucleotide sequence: TGTGCCAGTAGCCTACAACCAAGTCAGCCCCAGCATTTT. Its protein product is CASSLQPSQPQHF. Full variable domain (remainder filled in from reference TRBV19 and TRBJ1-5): DGGITQSPKYLFRKEGQNVTLSCEQNLNHDAMYWYRQDPGQGLRLIYYSQIVNDFQKGDIAEGYSVSREKKESFPLTVTSAQKNPTAFYLCASSLQPSQPQHFGDGTRLSIL.

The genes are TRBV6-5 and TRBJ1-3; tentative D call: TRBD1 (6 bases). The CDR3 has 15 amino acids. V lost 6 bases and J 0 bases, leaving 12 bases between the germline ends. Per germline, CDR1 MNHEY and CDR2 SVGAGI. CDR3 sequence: CASRMGAHSGNTIYF. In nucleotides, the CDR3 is TGTGCCAGCAGAATGGGGGCCCACTCTGGAAACACCATATATTTT.

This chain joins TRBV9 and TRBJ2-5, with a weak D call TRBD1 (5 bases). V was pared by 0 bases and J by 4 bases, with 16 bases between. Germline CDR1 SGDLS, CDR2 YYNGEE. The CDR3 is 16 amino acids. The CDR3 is CASSVALRDFPETQYF. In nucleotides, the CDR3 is TGTGCCAGCAGCGTAGCCCTCAGGGATTTTCCAGAGACCCAGTACTTC.

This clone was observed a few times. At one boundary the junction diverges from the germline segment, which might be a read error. The CDR3 loop is CSAREGLEAFF. The CDR3 bases are TGCAGTGCCAGAGAGGGGTTGGAAGCTTTCTTT. V usage is TRBV20-1 and J usage is TRBJ1-1; possible D gene TRBD1, 5 bases. Germline-derived CDR1 and CDR2 are DFQATT and SNEGSKA (reference sequence). CDR3 length: 11 amino acids.

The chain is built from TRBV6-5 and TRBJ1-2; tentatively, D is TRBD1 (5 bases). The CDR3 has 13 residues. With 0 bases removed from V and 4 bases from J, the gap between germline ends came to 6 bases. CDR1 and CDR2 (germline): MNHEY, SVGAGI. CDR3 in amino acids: CASSYSGTYGYTF. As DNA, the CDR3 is TGTGCCAGCAGTTACTCAGGGACCTATGGCTACACCTTC.

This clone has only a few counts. The CDR3 loop reads CASSLSRSVSYTDTQYF. The CDR3, as DNA: TGTGCCAGCAGCTTATCAAGGAGCGTGTCGTACACAGATACGCAGTATTTT. This chain joins TRBV7-2 and TRBJ2-3; D gene uncertain. The ends were cut back, 2 bases at V and 2 bases at J, with 17 bases in the middle. Germline V CDR1 and CDR2: SGHTA, FQGNSA. CDR3 length: 17 residues.

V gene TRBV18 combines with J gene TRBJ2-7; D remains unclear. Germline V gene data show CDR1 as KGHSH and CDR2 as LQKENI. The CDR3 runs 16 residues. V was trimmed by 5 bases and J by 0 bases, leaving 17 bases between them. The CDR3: CASSVERAGSSYEQYF. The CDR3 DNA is TGTGCCAGCTCAGTCGAACGGGCAGGTAGCTCCTACGAGCAGTACTTC.

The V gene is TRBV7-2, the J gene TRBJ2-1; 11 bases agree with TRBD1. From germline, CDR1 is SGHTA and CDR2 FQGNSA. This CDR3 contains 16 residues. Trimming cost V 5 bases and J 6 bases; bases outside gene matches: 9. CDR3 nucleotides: TGTGCCAGCAGCACCAAATCCGGGACAGGGGGCAATGAGCAGTTCTTC. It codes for CASSTKSGTGGNEQFF.

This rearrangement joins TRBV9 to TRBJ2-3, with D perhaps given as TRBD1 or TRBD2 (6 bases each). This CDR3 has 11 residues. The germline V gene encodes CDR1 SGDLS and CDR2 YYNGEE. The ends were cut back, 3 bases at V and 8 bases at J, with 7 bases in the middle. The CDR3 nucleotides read TGTGCCAGCAGCGGGGGGGCTACGCAGTATTTT. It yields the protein CASSGGATQYF.